The sequence of this T cell receptor beta chain was determined in a study of blood T cell repertoires in COVID-19. The study assigned cohorts using participant-reported clinical history. CDR3 length: 13 amino acids. CDR1 is LNHDA, CDR2 SQIVND, per germline (reference sequence). V gave up 9 bases and J gave up 3 bases, with 14 bases separating them. This clone was detected a few times. The assay was immunoSEQ multiplex PCR, and TCRdb's table has in-frame clones only and misses some. This table has hundreds of thousands of clones, roughly 89% appearing once. The clonotype comes from a young woman who had recovered from COVID-19. The chain carries TRBV19 and TRBJ1-2, with TRBD1 as a possible D gene (5 bases). Sequences were obtained from PBMCs or T cells enriched from blood (not recorded which). CDR3 DNA: TGTGCCAGCGCTCAGACAGCCGACTATGGCTACACCTTC. It is translated as CASAQTADYGYTF.